One and the same sample provided the 2 T cell receptor beta chains below, sequenced in a study of cytomegalovirus exposure and HLA in healthy donors. Use of 60 Vbeta and 13 Jbeta primers characterized the PCR. Clones were read by immunoSEQ multiplex PCR, and TCRdb kept only the in-frame ones, dropping some. The sample has roughly 160,000 clones, around 72% seen once. Input material: PBMCs. These receptors all come from a woman between 50 and 59 years old in good health and CMV-seropositive.

The rearrangement links TRBV5-4 to TRBJ2-7; possible D gene TRBD1, 6 bases. Germline V gives CDR1 SGHNT, CDR2 YYREEE (reference sequence). The CDR3 runs to 13 residues. Trimming removed 4 bases at V and 7 bases at J, with 15 bases between. The CDR3 DNA follows: TGTGCCAGCAGCCCCAGGGGTTTGGTAGAGCAGTACTTC. Translated, it gives CASSPRGLVEQYF.

V is TRBV9 and J is TRBJ1-2; TRBD1 is a possible D gene (5 bases). V was pared by 0 bases and J by 0 bases, with 9 bases between. The CDR3 is 15 residues long. Germline CDR1 and CDR2: SGDLS and YYNGEE. The CDR3 nucleotides are TGTGCCAGCAGCGTAGGCGGGGACGCTAACTATGGCTACACCTTC. It is translated as CASSVGGDANYGYTF.